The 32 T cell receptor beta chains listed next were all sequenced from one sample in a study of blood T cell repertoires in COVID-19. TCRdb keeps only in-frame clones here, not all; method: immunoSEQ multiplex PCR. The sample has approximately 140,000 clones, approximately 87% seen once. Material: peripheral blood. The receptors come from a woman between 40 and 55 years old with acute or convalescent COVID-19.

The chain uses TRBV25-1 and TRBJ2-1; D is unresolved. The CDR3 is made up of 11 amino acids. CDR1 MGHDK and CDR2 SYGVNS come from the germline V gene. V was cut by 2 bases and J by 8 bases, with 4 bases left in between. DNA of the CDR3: TGTGCCAGCAGTGAACTCTATGAGCAGTTCTTC. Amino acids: CASSELYEQFF.

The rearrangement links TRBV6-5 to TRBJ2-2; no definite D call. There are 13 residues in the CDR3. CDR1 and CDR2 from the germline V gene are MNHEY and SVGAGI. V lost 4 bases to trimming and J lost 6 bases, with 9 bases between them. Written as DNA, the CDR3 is TGTGCCAGCAGTTCATCGACACCCGGGGAGCTGTTTTTT. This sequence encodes CASSSSTPGELFF.

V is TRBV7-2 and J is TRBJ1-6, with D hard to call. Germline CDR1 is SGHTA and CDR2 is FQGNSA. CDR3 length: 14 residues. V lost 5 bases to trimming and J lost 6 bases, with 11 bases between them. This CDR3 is CASSPPTFNSPLHF. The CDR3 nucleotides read TGTGCCAGCAGCCCTCCCACTTTTAATTCACCCCTCCACTTT.

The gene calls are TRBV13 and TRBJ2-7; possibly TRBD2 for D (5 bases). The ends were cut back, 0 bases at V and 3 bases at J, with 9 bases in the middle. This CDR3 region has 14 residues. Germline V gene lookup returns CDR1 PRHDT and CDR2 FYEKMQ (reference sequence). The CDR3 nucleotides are TGTGCCAGCAGCTTAGGCCAGGCGGGCTACGAGCAGTACTTC. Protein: CASSLGQAGYEQYF.

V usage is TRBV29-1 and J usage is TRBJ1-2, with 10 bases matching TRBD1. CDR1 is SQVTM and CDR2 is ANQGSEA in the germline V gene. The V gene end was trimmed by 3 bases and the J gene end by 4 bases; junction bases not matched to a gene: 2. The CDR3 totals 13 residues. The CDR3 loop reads CSVDGDRGYGYTF. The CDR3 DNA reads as TGCAGCGTTGACGGGGACAGGGGCTATGGCTACACCTTC.

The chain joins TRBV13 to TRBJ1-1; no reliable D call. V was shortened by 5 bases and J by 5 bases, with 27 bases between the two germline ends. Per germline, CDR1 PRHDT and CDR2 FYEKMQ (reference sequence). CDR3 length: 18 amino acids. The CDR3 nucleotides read TGTGCCAGCAGCGCCAGAAAGGCTGGTTTTTCCATGAGGACTGAAGCTTTCTTT. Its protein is CASSARKAGFSMRTEAFF.

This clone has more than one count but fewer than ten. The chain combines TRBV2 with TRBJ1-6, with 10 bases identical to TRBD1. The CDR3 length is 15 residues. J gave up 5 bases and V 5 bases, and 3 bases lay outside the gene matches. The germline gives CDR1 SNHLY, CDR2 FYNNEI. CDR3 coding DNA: TGTGCCAGCAGTAGGACAGGGGGAGATAATTCACCCCTCCACTTT. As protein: CASSRTGGDNSPLHF.

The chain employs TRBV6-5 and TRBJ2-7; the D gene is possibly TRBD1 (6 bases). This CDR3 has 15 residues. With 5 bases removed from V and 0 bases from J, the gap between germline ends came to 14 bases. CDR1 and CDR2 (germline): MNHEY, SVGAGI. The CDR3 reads CASSRRTVRSYEQYF. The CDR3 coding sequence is TGTGCCAGCAGTAGAAGGACAGTTCGCTCCTACGAGCAGTACTTC.

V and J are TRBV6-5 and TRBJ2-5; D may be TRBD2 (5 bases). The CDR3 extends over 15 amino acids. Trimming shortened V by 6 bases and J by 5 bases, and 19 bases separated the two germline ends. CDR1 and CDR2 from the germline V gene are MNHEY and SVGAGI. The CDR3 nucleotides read TGTGCCAGCAGCCCAGGCGGCCTAGCCACGGAGACCCAGTACTTC. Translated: CASSPGGLATETQYF.

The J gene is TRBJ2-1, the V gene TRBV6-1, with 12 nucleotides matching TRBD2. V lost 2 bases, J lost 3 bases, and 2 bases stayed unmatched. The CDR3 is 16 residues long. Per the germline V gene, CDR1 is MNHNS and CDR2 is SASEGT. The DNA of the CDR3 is TGTGCCAGCAGTGAAAGGGGACTAGCGGGCTACAATGAGCAGTTCTTC. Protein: CASSERGLAGYNEQFF.

The CDR3 nucleotides read TGTGCCAGCAGTTTATTAGCGGGAGGATACGAGCAGTACTTC. Amino acids: CASSLLAGGYEQYF. The chain employs TRBV7-8 and TRBJ2-7, with 10 bases lining up with TRBD2. This CDR3 has 14 residues. Germline trimming cut 6 bases from V and 4 bases from J; bases unmatched to any gene: 6. Germline values: CDR1 SGHVS, CDR2 FQNEAQ.

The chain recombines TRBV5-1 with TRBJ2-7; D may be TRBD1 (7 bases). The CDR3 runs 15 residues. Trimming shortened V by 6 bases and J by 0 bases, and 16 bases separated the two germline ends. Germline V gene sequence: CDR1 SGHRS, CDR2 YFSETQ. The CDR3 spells CASTHGGTASYEQYF. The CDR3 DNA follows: TGCGCCAGCACACATGGCGGGACAGCCTCCTACGAGCAGTACTTC.

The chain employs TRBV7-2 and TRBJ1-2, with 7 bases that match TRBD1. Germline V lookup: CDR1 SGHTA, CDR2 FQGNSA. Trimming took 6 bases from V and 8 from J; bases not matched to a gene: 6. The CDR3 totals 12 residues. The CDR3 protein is CASRRQGQGYTF. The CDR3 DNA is TGTGCCAGCAGACGACAGGGCCAAGGCTACACCTTC.

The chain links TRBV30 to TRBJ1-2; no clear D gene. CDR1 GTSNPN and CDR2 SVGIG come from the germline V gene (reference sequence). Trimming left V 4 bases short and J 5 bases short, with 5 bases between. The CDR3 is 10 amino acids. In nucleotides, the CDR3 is TGTGCCTGGAACAATTATGGCTACACCTTC. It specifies CAWNNYGYTF.

Here the CDR3 DNA reads TGTGCCAGCAGCCCCCAACAGGGGGCGAACACCGGGGAGCTGTTTTTT. It specifies CASSPQQGANTGELFF. The chain joins TRBV7-6 to TRBJ2-2; 8 positions agree with TRBD1. The germline CDR1 and CDR2 sequences are SGHVS and FNYEAQ. V dropped 5 bases and J dropped 0; count of bases not matched to a gene: 5. The CDR3 length is 16 residues.

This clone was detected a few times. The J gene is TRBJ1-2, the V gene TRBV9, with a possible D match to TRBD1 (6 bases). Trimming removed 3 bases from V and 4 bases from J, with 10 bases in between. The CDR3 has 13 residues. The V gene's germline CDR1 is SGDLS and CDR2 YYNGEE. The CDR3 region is CASSDGGLYGYTF. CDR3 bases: TGTGCCAGCAGCGACGGGGGGCTCTATGGCTACACCTTC.

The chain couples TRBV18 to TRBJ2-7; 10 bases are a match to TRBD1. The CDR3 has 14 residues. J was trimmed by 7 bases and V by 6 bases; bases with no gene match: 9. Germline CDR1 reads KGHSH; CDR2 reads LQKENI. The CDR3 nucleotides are TGTGCCAGCTCCCCCGGGACAGGGGACCGAGAGCAGTACTTC. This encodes CASSPGTGDREQYF.

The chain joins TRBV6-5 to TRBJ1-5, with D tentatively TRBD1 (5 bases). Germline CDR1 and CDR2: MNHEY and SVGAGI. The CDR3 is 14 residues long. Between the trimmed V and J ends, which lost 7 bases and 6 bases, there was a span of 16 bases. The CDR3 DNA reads TGTGCCAGCACCGGACACACCGCTGGTCAGCCCCAGCATTTT. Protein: CASTGHTAGQPQHF.

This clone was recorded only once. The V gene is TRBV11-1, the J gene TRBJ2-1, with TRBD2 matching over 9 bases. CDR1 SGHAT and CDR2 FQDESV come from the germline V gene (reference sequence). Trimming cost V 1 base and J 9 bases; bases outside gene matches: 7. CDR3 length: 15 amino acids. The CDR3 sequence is CASSLGLAVTSEQFF. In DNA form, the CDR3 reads TGTGCCAGCAGCTTAGGACTAGCGGTCACCAGTGAGCAGTTCTTC.

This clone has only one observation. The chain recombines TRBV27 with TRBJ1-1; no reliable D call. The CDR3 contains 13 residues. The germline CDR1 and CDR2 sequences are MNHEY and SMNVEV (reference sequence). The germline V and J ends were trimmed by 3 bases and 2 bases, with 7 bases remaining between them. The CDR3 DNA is TGTGCCAGCAGTTTTCCAGGCAACACTGAAGCTTTCTTT. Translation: CASSFPGNTEAFF.

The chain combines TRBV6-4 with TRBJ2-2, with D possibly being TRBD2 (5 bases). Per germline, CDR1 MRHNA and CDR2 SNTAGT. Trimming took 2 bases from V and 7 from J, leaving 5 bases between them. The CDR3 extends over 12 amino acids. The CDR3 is CASSDAGGELFF. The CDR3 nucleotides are TGTGCCAGCAGTGACGCGGGCGGGGAGCTGTTTTTT.

CDR3 coding DNA: TGTGCCAGCAGTGACCGAGGACAGGGCTGGCAGCCCCAGCATTTT. Translating gives CASSDRGQGWQPQHF. The rearrangement joins TRBV6-4 to TRBJ1-5, with 8 bases lining up with TRBD1. Germline V gives CDR1 MRHNA, CDR2 SNTAGT. The CDR3 totals 15 residues. After removal of 2 bases from V and 7 bases from J, the junction contained 7 bases not matched to a gene.

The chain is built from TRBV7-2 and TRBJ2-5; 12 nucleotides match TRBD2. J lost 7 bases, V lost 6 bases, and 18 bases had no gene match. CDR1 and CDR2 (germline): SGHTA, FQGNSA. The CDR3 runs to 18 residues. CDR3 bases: TGTGCCAGCAGTTCCCGGTTTAGGGGTCTAGCGGGAGGGCCGACCCAGTACTTC. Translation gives CASSSRFRGLAGGPTQYF.

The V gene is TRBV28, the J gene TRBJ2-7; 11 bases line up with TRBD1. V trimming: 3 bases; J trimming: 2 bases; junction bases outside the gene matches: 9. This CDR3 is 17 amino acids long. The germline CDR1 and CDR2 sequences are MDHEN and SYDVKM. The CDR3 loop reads CASSFHELGQGAYEQYF. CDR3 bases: TGTGCCAGCAGTTTTCACGAGCTGGGACAGGGGGCCTACGAGCAGTACTTC.

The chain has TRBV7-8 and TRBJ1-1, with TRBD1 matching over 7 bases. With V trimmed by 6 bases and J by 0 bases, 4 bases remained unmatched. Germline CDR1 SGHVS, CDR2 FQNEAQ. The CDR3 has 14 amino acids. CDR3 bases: TGTGCCAGCAGTTTACAGGGGTTGAACACTGAAGCTTTCTTT. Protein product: CASSLQGLNTEAFF.

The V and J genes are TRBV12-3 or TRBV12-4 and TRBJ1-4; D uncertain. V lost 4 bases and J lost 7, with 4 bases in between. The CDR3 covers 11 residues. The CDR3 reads CASSSGEKLFF. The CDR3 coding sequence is TGTGCCAGCAGTTCCGGTGAAAAACTGTTTTTT.

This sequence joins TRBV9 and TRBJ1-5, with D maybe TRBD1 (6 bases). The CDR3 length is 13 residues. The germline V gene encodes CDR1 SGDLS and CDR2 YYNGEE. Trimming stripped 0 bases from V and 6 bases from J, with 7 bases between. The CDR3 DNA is TGTGCCAGCAGCGTAGTAGGGGGTCAGCCCCAGCATTTT. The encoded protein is CASSVVGGQPQHF.

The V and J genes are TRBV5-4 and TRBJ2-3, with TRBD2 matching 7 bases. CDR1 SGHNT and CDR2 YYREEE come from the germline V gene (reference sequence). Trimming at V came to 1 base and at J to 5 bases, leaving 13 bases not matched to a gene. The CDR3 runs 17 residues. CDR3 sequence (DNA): TGTGCCAGCAGCTTGCCGCTGGGGGAGGGCCATGAAGATACGCAGTATTTT. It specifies CASSLPLGEGHEDTQYF. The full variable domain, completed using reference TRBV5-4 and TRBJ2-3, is ETGVTQSPTHLIKTRGQQVTLRCSSQSGHNTVSWYQQALGQGPQFIFQYYREEENGRGNFPPRFSGLQFPNYSSELNVNALELDDSALYLCASSLPLGEGHEDTQYFGPGTRLTVL.

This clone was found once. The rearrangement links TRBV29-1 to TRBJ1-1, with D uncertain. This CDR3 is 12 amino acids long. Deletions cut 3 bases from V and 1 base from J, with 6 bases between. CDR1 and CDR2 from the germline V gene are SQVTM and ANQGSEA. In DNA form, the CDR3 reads TGCAGCGTTGATAGTGGGAACACTGAAGCTTTCTTT. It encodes CSVDSGNTEAFF.

This CDR3 is CASSLRAGSEKLFF. In DNA form, the CDR3 reads TGTGCCAGCAGCCTCAGGGCAGGAAGTGAAAAACTGTTTTTT. The V call is TRBV13, the J call TRBJ1-4; D possibly corresponds to TRBD1 (5 bases). CDR1 is PRHDT and CDR2 is FYEKMQ in the germline V gene (reference sequence). This CDR3 has 14 amino acids. V shed 5 bases and J shed 7 bases, with 14 bases lying between them. The full variable domain, its missing parts supplied by reference TRBV13 and TRBJ1-4, is AAGVIQSPRHLIKEKRETATLKCYPIPRHDTVYWYQQGPGQDPQFLISFYEKMQSDKGSIPDRFSAQQFSDYHSELNMSSLELGDSALYFCASSLRAGSEKLFFGSGTQLSVL.

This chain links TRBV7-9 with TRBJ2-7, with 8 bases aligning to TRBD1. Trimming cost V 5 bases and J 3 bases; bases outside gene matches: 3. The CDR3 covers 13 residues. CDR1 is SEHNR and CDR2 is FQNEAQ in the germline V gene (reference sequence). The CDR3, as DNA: TGTGCCAGCAGCCCCGGACAGGGCTACGAGCAGTACTTC. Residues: CASSPGQGYEQYF. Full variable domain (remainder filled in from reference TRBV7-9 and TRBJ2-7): DTGVSQNPRHKITKRGQNVTFRCDPISEHNRLYWYRQTLGQGPEFLTYFQNEAQLEKSRLLSDRFSAERPKGSFSTLEIQRTEQGDSAMYLCASSPGQGYEQYFGPGTRLTVT.

The CDR3 region is CASRQQGAGTGELFF. In DNA form, the CDR3 reads TGTGCCAGCAGACAGCAGGGGGCGGGCACCGGGGAGCTGTTTTTT. The chain has TRBV5-4 and TRBJ2-2, with 8 bases fitting TRBD1. With V trimmed by 5 bases and J by 4 bases, 7 bases remained unmatched. From germline, CDR1 is SGHNT and CDR2 YYREEE (reference sequence). The CDR3 is 15 residues long. Full variable domain (missing parts from reference TRBV5-4 and TRBJ2-2): ETGVTQSPTHLIKTRGQQVTLRCSSQSGHNTVSWYQQALGQGPQFIFQYYREEENGRGNFPPRFSGLQFPNYSSELNVNALELDDSALYLCASRQQGAGTGELFFGEGSRLTVL.